The rows below give T cell receptor beta chains drawn from one sample of a study of a mutant IDH1 vaccine in newly diagnosed glioma. Measured with immunoSEQ multiplex PCR; TCRdb has only the in-frame clones, and not every one. The sample comprises more than 25,000 clones, 65% to 85% of which are singletons, and 7.5% to 10% rests with the top ten. Antigens of these TCRs are unknown. This sample comprised PBMCs, obtained from a glioma patient whose treatment included an IDH1 peptide vaccine. Receptors were obtained from a woman in her 30s with glioma. Some clones in this sample may be carry-over from other donors' samples. The conserved cysteine and the conserved F or W are not part of the CDR3 here.

TRBV7-2	TRBJ1-2	ASSPSGTGDYGYT
TRBV11-2	TRBJ1-1	ASNEGLTEAF
TRBV7-2	TRBJ1-1	ASSLGGLLMNTEAF
TRBV10-3	TRBJ2-3	ATPGLAGFTSTDTQY
TRBV30	TRBJ2-3	AWKLAGGADTQY
TRBV25-1	TRBJ1-1	ASSEDRGITNTEAF
TRBV4-1	TRBJ1-4	ASSPPQWDEKLF
TRBV11-2	TRBJ1-1	ASSPGKQGRWTEAF
TRBV18	TRBJ2-1	ASSPGDGTYNEQF
TRBV7-2	TRBJ1-1	ASSLTSNTEAF
TRBV2	TRBJ2-7	AIDRGTPYEQY
TRBV7-9	TRBJ2-7	ASSLARPPEQY
TRBV7-2	TRBJ2-7	ASSPGDRGDEQY
TRBV6-5	TRBJ1-1	ASSYSASGHTEAF
TRBV7-9	TRBJ1-1	ASSFTGQGTEAF
TRBV5-8	TRBJ1-1	ASSTGQGKNTEAF
TRBV15	TRBJ2-1	ATSRGSNEQF
TRBV10-2	TRBJ1-2	ASTQGWNYGYT
TRBV2	TRBJ2-3	ASSRQEDTQY
TRBV20-1	TRBJ2-7	SAESVREQY